This record looks at one TCR beta chain sequence and its context. Its cognate antigen is unknown. Of the isolated RNA, all was reverse transcribed, and so the sequenced material was expressed TCRB transcripts. The data were produced by immunoSEQ multiplex PCR, yet TCRdb's version contains in-frame clones alone and is incomplete. In the table there are a few hundred thousand clones, around 15% of which are singletons. This sample is drawn from a study of beta chain features in type 1 diabetes. General study results and limits: Moderate yet significant TCRB CDR3 shortening was seen in Type 1 diabetes patients in all four CD4+ subsets.

The receptor was isolated from a man aged 25 to 45 with type 1 diabetes. Sequencing was done on a sample of naive CD4+ T cells from blood.

CDR3 sequence reads: CSVVYTEAFF. Written as DNA, the CDR3 is TGCAGCGTTGTTTACACTGAAGCTTTCTTT. The rearrangement joins TRBV29-1 to TRBJ1-1; unclear D gene. CDR1 is SQVTM, CDR2 ANQGSEA, per germline. Trimming pared 4 bases from V and 3 bases from J, leaving 3 bases between. The CDR3 has 10 residues.